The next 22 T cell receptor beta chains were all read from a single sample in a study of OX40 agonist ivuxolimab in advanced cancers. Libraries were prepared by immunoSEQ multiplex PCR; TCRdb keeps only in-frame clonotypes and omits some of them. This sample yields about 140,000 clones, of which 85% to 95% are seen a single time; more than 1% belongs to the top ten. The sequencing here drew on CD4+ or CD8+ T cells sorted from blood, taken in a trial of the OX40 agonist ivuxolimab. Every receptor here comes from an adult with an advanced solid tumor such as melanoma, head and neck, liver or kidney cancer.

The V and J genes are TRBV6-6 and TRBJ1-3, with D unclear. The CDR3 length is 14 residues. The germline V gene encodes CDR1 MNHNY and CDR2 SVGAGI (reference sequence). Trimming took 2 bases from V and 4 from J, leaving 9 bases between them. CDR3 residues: CASSYGQLGNTIYF. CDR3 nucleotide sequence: TGTGCCAGCAGTTACGGCCAGCTAGGAAACACCATATATTTT.

The CDR3 is CASSMRQQETQYF. The CDR3 DNA is TGTGCCAGCAGTATGAGACAGCAAGAGACCCAGTACTTC. The chain carries TRBV28 and TRBJ2-5; a possible D gene is TRBD1 (5 bases). The V end lost 5 bases, the J end lost 2 bases, and 9 bases lay between the germline ends. This CDR3 is 13 amino acids long. Germline CDR1 reads MDHEN; CDR2 reads SYDVKM. Combining the CDR3 with reference TRBV28 and TRBJ2-5 gives the whole variable domain DVKVTQSSRYLVKRTGEKVFLECVQDMDHENMFWYRQDPGLGLRLIYFSYDVKMKEKGDIPEGYSVSREKKERFSLILESASTNQTSMYLCASSMRQQETQYFGPGTRLLVL.

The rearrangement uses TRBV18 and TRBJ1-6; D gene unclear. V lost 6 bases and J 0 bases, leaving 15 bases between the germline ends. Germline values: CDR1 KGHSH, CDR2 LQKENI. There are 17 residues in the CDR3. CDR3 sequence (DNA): TGTGCCAGCTCTCGGGGTCTGTCGAGCTCCTATAATTCACCCCTCCACTTT. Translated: CASSRGLSSSYNSPLHF.

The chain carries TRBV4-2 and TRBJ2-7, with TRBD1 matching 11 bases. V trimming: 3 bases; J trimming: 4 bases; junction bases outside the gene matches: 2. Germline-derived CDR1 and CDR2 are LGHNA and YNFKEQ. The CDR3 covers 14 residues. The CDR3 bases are TGTGCCAGCAGCCAGCGGGACAGGGGGTACGAGCAGTACTTC. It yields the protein CASSQRDRGYEQYF.

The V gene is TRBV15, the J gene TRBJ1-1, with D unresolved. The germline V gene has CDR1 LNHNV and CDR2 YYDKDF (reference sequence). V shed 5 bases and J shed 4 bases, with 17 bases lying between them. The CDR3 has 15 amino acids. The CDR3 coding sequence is TGTGCCACCAGCTCCCACCCTGTCCGGAGCACTGAAGCTTTCTTT. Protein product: CATSSHPVRSTEAFF.

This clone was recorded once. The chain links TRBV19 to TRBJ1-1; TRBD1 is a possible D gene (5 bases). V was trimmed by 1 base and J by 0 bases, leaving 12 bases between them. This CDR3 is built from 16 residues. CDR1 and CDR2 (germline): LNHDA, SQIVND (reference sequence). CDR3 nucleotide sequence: TGTGCCAGTAGTATAGCCCCGGGAGGGGTGAACACTGAAGCTTTCTTT. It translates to CASSIAPGGVNTEAFF.

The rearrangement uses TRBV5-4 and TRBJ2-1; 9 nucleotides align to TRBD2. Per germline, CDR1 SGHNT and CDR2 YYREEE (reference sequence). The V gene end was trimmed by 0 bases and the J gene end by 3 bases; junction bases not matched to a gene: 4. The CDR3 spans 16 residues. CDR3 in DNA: TGTGCCAGCAGCTTGGTAGCGGGAGCCAGCTACAATGAGCAGTTCTTC. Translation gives CASSLVAGASYNEQFF.

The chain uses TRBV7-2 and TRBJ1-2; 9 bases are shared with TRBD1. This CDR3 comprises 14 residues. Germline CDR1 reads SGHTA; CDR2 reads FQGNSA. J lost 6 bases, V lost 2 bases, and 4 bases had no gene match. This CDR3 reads CASSLRDREDGYTF. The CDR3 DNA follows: TGTGCCAGCAGCTTAAGGGACAGGGAGGATGGCTACACCTTC.

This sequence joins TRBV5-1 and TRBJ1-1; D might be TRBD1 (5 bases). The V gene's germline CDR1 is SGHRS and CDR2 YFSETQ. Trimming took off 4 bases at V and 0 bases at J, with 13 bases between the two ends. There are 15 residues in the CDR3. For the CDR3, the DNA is TGCGCCAGCAGCCCATCGGGGGGGTTGAACACTGAAGCTTTCTTT. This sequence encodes CASSPSGGLNTEAFF.

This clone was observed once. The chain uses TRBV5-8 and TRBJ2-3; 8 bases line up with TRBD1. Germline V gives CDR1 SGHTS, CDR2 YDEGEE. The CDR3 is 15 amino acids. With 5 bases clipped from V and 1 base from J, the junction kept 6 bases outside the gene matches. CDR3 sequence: CASRKPGQGTDTQYF. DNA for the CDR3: TGTGCCAGCAGAAAACCGGGACAGGGCACAGATACGCAGTATTTT.

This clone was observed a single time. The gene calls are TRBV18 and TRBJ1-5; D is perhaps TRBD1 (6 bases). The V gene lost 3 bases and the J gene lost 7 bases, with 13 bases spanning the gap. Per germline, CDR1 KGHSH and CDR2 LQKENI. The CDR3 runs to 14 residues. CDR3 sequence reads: CASSPRGTGQPQHF. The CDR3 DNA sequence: TGTGCCAGCTCACCCAGGGGAACAGGACAGCCCCAGCATTTT.

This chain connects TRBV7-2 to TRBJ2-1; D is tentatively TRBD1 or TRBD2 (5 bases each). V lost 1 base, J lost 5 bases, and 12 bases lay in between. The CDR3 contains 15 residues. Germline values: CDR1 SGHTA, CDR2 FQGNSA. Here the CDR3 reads CASSLELGTHNEQFF. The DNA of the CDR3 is TGTGCCAGCAGCTTAGAGCTGGGGACCCACAATGAGCAGTTCTTC.

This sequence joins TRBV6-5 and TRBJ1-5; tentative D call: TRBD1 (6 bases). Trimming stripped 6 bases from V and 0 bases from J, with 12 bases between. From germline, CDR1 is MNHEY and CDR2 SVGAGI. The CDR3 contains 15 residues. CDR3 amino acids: CASSRGAYSNQPQHF. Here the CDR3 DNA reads TGTGCCAGCAGCAGGGGCGCCTATAGCAATCAGCCCCAGCATTTT.

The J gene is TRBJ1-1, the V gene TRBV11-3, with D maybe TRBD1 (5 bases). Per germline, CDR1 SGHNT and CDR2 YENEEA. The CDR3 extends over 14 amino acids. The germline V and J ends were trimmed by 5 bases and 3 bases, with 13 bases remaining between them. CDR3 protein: CASSPYDRHTEAFF. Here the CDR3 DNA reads TGTGCCAGCAGCCCATACGACAGACACACTGAAGCTTTCTTT.

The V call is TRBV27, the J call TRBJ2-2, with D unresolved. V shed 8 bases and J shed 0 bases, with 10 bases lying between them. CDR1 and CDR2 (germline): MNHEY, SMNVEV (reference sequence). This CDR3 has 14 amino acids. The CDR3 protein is CASRLAPNTGELFF. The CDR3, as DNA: TGTGCCAGCCGCTTAGCACCGAACACCGGGGAGCTGTTTTTT.

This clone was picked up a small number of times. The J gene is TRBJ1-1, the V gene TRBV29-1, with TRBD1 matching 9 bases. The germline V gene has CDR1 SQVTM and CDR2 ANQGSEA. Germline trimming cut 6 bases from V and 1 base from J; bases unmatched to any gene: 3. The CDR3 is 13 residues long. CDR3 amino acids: CSVQGQGNTEAFF. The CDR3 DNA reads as TGCAGCGTCCAGGGACAGGGGAACACTGAAGCTTTCTTT. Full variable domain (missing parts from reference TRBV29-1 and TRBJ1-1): SAVISQKPSRDICQRGTSLTIQCQVDSQVTMMFWYRQQPGQSLTLIATANQGSEATYESGFVIDKFPISRPNLTFSTLTVSNMSPEDSSIYLCSVQGQGNTEAFFGQGTRLTVV.

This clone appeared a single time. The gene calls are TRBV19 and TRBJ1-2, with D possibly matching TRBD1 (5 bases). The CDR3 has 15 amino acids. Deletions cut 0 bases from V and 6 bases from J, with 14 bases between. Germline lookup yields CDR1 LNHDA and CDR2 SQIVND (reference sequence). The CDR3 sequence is CASSIDRKARDGYTF. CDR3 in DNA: TGTGCCAGTAGTATAGATCGGAAAGCCAGGGATGGCTACACCTTC.

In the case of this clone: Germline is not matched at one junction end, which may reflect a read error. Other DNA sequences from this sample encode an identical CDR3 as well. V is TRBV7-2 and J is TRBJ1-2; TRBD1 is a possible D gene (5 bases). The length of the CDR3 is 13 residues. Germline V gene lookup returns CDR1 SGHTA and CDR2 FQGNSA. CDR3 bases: TGTGCCAGCAAGACGACAGTTAACTACGGCTACACCTTC. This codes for CASKTTVNYGYTF.

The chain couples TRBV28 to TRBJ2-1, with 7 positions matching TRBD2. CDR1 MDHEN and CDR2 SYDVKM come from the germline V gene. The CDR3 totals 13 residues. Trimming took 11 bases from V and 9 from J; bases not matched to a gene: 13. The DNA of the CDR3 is TGTGCCTCCCGGGCCCCGGGGGGAGGTGAGCAGTTCTTC. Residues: CASRAPGGGEQFF.

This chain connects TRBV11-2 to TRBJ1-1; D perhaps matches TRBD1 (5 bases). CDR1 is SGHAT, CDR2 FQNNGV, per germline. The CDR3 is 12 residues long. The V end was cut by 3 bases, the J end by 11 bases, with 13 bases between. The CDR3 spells CASSFEGVRAFF. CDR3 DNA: TGTGCCAGCAGCTTTGAAGGGGTCCGGGCTTTCTTT.

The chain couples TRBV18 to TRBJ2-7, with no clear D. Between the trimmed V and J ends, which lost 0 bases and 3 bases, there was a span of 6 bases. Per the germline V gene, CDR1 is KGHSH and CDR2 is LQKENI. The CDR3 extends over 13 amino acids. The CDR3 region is CASSPPMHYEQYF. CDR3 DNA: TGTGCCAGCTCACCACCGATGCACTACGAGCAGTACTTC. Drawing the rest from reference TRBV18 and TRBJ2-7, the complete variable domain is NAGVMQNPRHLVRRRGQEARLRCSPMKGHSHVYWYRQLPEEGLKFMVYLQKENIIDESGMPKERFSAEFPKEGPSILRIQQVVRGDSAAYFCASSPPMHYEQYFGPGTRLTVT.

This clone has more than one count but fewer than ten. CDR3 residues: CASSGGQGGSPLHF. The CDR3 region has the DNA TGTGCCAGCAGTGGCGGGCAGGGGGGCTCACCCCTCCACTTT. This rearrangement joins TRBV2 to TRBJ1-6; 7 nucleotides align to TRBD1. There are 14 residues in the CDR3. J gave up 10 bases and V 4 bases, and 7 bases lay outside the gene matches. Germline V lookup: CDR1 SNHLY, CDR2 FYNNEI.